The sequence of this T cell receptor beta chain was determined in a study of T cells in women clearing cervical HPV infection. In the case of this clone: The read finishes 3 residues shy of the CDR3 end, and the germline J gene is used to complete it.

TCRdb's table, derived via immunoSEQ multiplex PCR, lists solely in-frame clones and lacks some. The specimen's table records 35,000 to 45,000 clones. The CDR3 spans 13 residues. V dropped 6 bases and J dropped 0 bases, with 7 bases sitting between them. Germline CDR1 reads SNHLY; CDR2 reads FYNNEI. This sequence originates from a woman between 18 and 69 years old with a cervical HPV16 infection that either progressed to CIN3+ or cleared (not recorded which). V gene TRBV2 combines with J gene TRBJ2-3, with D possibly TRBD2 on 6 matching bases. Sample: blood buffy coat. CDR3 amino acids: CASRSGSTDTQYF. The part of the CDR3 DNA that was read is TGTGCCAGCAGGAGCGGGAGCACAGATACG. The variable domain in full, with the rest retrieved from reference TRBV2 and TRBJ2-3, is EPEVTQTPSHQVTQMGQEVILRCVPISNHLYFYWYRQILGQKVEFLVSFYNNEISEKSEIFDDQFSVERPDGSNFTLKIRSTKLEDSAMYFCASRSGSTDTQYFGPGTRLTVL.